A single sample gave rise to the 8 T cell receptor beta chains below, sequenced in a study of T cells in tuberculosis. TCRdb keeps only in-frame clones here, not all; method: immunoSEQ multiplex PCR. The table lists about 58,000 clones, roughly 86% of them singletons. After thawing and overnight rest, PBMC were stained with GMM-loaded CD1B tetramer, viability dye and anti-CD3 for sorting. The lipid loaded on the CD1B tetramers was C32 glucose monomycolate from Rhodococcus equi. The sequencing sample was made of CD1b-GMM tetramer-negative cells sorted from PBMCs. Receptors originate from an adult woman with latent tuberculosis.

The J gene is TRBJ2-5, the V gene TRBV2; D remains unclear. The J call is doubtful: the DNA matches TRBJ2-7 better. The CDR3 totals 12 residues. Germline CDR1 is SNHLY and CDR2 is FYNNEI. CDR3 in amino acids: CASSVSSYEQYF. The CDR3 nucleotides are TGTGCCAGCAGTGTATCGTCCTACGAGCAGTACTTC.

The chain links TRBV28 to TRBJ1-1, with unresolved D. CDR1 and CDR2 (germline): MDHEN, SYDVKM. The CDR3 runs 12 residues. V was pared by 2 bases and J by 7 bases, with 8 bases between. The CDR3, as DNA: TGTGCCAGCAGTTTAGCACAAGTTGAAGCTTTCTTT. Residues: CASSLAQVEAFF.

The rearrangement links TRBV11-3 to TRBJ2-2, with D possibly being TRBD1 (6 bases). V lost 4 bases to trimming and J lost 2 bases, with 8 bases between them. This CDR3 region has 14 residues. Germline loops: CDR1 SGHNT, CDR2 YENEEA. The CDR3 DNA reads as TGTGCCAGCAGCTCCAGGGGAAACACCGGGGAGCTGTTTTTT. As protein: CASSSRGNTGELFF. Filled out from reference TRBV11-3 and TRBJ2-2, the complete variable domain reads EAGVVQSPRYKIIEKKQPVAFWCNPISGHNTLYWYLQNLGQGPELLIRYENEEAVDDSQLPKDRFSAERLKGVDSTLKIQPAELGDSAVYLCASSSRGNTGELFFGEGSRLTVL.

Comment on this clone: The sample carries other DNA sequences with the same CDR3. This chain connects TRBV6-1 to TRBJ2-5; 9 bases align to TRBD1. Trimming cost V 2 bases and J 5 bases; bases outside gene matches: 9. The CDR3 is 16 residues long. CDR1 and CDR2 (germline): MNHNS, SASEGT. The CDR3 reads CASSEPLGTGMETQYF. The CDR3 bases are TGTGCCAGCAGTGAACCCCTGGGGACAGGGATGGAGACCCAGTACTTC.

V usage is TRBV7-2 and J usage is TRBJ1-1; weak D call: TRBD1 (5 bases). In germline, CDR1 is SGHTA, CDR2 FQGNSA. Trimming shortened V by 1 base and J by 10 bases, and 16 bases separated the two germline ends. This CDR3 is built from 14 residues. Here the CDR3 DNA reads TGTGCCAGCAGCTTAGTACGGGGGGTAGGCGGAGCTTTCTTT. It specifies CASSLVRGVGGAFF.

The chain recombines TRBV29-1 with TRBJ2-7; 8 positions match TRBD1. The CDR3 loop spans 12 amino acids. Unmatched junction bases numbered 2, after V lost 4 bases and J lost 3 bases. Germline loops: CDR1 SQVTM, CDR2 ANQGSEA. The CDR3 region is CSVARGRYEQYF. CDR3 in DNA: TGCAGCGTTGCCAGGGGGCGCTACGAGCAGTACTTC.

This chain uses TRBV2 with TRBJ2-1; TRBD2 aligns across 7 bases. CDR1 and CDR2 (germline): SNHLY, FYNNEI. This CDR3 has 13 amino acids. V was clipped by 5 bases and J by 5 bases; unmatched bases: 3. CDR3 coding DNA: TGTGCCAGCAGTCTTACTAGCGACAATGAGCAGTTCTTC. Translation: CASSLTSDNEQFF.

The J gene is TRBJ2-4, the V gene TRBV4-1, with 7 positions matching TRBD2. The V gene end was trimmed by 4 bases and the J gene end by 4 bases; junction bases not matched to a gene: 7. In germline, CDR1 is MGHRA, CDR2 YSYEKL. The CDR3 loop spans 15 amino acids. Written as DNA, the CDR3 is TGCGCCAGCAGCCCCGGGGGGAGATCGAAAAACATTCAGTACTTC. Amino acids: CASSPGGRSKNIQYF.